This T cell receptor (beta chain) derives from a study of beta chain features in type 1 diabetes. Donors underwent one heparinised blood draw, about 120 mL on average. Only a few counts were recorded for this clone. The antigen remains undetermined. V was clipped by 7 bases and J by 7 bases; unmatched bases: 19. CDR3 length equals 17 residues. Germline CDR1 is SGHVS and CDR2 is FNYEAQ. Investigators reverse transcribed all isolated RNA, so they sequenced expressed TCRB transcripts. Here immunoSEQ multiplex PCR was the method, and the copy in TCRdb shows in-frame clones only, minus some. The repertoire holds 970,000 or so clones, with under 20% as singletons. The study, taken as a whole, reports: Lower insertion and higher deletion counts appeared at VDJ junctions in type 1 diabetes patients. cDNA sequencing could over-represent cells with high TCR expression. Shortening that was moderate but significant affected the TCRB CDR3s of Type 1 diabetes patients in all four CD4+ subsets.

The source material was naive CD4+ T cells from blood. This receptor was obtained from a woman aged 18-35 years in good health. The chain recombines TRBV7-6 with TRBJ2-1; 7 positions match TRBD2. The CDR3 bases are TGTGCCAGCACCGCCGTCCCAAGGACTAGGGTTGGGAATGAGCAGTTCTTC. It translates to CASTAVPRTRVGNEQFF.